Each of the 6 T cell receptor beta chains below was sequenced from the same sample in a study of control samples from healthy donors and cancer patients. Generated by immunoSEQ multiplex PCR, the TCRdb table keeps only in-frame clones and is missing some. The profile shows under 450,000 clones, roughly 90% of them singletons. Sample: PBMCs. The receptors here all came from a man aged 35 to 55 with head and neck cancer.

The rearrangement uses TRBV27 and TRBJ1-4; TRBD1 matches at 8 bases. With V trimmed by 4 bases and J by 1 base, 5 bases remained unmatched. The CDR3 runs to 16 residues. The germline gives CDR1 MNHEY, CDR2 SMNVEV (reference sequence). CDR3 protein: CASSSGQGRTNEKLFF. The CDR3 DNA reads as TGTGCCAGCAGTTCCGGACAGGGTCGAACTAATGAAAAACTGTTTTTT.

The rearrangement joins TRBV3-1 (or the pseudogene TRBV3-2) to TRBJ2-7; a possible D gene is TRBD2 (5 bases). The CDR3 is 12 amino acids. CDR1 is LGHDT and CDR2 is YNNKEL in the germline V gene (reference sequence). V lost 0 bases to trimming and J lost 7 bases, with 7 bases between them. CDR3: CASSQDRGEQYF. The CDR3 DNA reads as TGTGCCAGCAGCCAAGATCGGGGTGAGCAGTACTTC.

The V gene is TRBV7-3, the J gene TRBJ2-7; a possible D gene is TRBD2 (7 bases). V dropped 3 bases and J dropped 4 bases, with 16 bases sitting between them. The CDR3 consists of 15 residues. Germline values: CDR1 SGHTA, CDR2 FQGTGA. CDR3 region: CASSLGAGTTYEQYF. The CDR3, as DNA: TGTGCCAGCAGCTTGGGGGCCGGGACTACATACGAGCAGTACTTC.

This rearrangement joins TRBV5-4 to TRBJ1-2; D call uncertain. The CDR3 length is 16 residues. CDR1 SGHNT and CDR2 YYREEE come from the germline V gene (reference sequence). Trimming removed 0 bases from V and 5 bases from J, with 17 bases in between. The CDR3 nucleotides are TGTGCCAGCAGCTTGGCCACGAGCTATGCCCTTTATGGCTACACCTTC. It codes for CASSLATSYALYGYTF. Full variable domain (missing parts from reference TRBV5-4 and TRBJ1-2): ETGVTQSPTHLIKTRGQQVTLRCSSQSGHNTVSWYQQALGQGPQFIFQYYREEENGRGNFPPRFSGLQFPNYSSELNVNALELDDSALYLCASSLATSYALYGYTFGSGTRLTVV.

With regard to this clone: Other nucleotide sequences in the sample specify the same CDR3. V gene TRBV4-3 combines with J gene TRBJ1-1; 11 bases fit TRBD1. CDR3 length: 15 residues. Germline CDR1 and CDR2: LGHNA and YSLEER. Germline trimming cut 0 bases from V and 4 bases from J; bases unmatched to any gene: 1. CDR3 sequence: CASSQDGTGGTEAFF. The CDR3 DNA follows: TGCGCCAGCAGCCAAGATGGGACAGGGGGCACTGAAGCTTTCTTT.

Note on this clone: The same CDR3 also results from other DNA sequences found in this sample. The genes are TRBV6-5 and TRBJ2-1; 9 nucleotides agree with TRBD2. J was trimmed by 4 bases and V by 2 bases; bases with no gene match: 6. This CDR3 is built from 16 residues. Germline loops: CDR1 MNHEY, CDR2 SVGAGI. The CDR3 DNA reads TGTGCCAGCAGTTACCAGAGCCTAGCGGGGTACAATGAGCAGTTCTTC. It translates to CASSYQSLAGYNEQFF.